This T cell receptor (beta chain) was sequenced during a study of blood T cell repertoires in COVID-19. Across the whole study: Acute and convalescent COVID-19 samples came from the United States, Italy and Spain.

Germline V CDR1 and CDR2: SGHRS, YFSETQ. This CDR3 region has 17 residues. Trimming pared 4 bases from V and 4 bases from J, leaving 20 bases between. Participant reports of clinical history set cohort assignment. Donors in Cohort 3 who had recovered were those with two negative PCRs, healthcare professional clearance, or resolution of their symptoms. As originally analysed: Amplification of reference gene primers was used by the study to estimate nucleated cell counts. The repertoire was sequenced with immunoSEQ multiplex PCR; TCRdb's copy has only in-frame clones and lacks some. That table furnishes V, J and clone size, whereas the DNA furnished D and trimming. The sample carries approximately 160,000 clones, about 81% recorded once.

Material for sequencing was PBMCs or T cells enriched from blood (not recorded which). The source is a man aged 45-60 years who had recovered from COVID-19. The chain carries TRBV5-1 and TRBJ2-2; D ambiguous. CDR3: CASSPAIGRGTTGELFF. The CDR3 DNA is TGCGCCAGCAGCCCGGCAATCGGCAGAGGAACCACCGGGGAGCTGTTTTTT.